One and the same sample provided the 22 T cell receptor beta chains below, sequenced in a study of glioma-infiltrating T cells after dendritic cell vaccination. The protocol was immunoSEQ multiplex PCR, while the TCRdb copy is restricted to in-frame clones and leaves out a portion. This table has 90,000 to 110,000 clones, almost 90% appearing once. Regarding time point: after dendritic cell vaccination, including at tumor progression/relapse. The sequenced sample was blood, obtained after dendritic cell vaccination. These receptor sequences come from a human donor with glioblastoma.

Only one count was recorded for this clone. The chain uses TRBV15 and TRBJ1-1, with 7 bases lining up with TRBD1. CDR3 size: 12 residues. Germline V lookup: CDR1 LNHNV, CDR2 YYDKDF (reference sequence). J was trimmed by 3 bases and V by 5 bases; bases with no gene match: 0. CDR3 residues: CATSGQDTEAFF. The DNA of the CDR3 is TGTGCCACCAGCGGACAGGACACTGAAGCTTTCTTT.

The chain links TRBV9 to TRBJ2-1; no reliable D call. The V end lost 5 bases, the J end lost 6 bases, and 6 bases lay between the germline ends. Germline CDR1 SGDLS, CDR2 YYNGEE. The length of the CDR3 is 11 residues. CDR3 in amino acids: CASSVRNEQFF. CDR3 coding DNA: TGTGCCAGCAGTGTTCGCAATGAGCAGTTCTTC.

The rearrangement links TRBV14 to TRBJ2-1; D may be TRBD1 (6 bases). Germline values: CDR1 SGHDN, CDR2 FVKESK. V was trimmed by 3 bases and J by 10 bases, leaving 13 bases between them. The CDR3 has 13 amino acids. The CDR3 DNA sequence: TGTGCCAGCAGCCATACAGGGTACGCCGAGCAGTTCTTC. As protein: CASSHTGYAEQFF.

This rearrangement joins TRBV29-1 to TRBJ1-2, with 9 positions matching TRBD1. The V segment lost 6 bases and the J segment 5 bases; nucleotides outside the gene matches: 13. The CDR3 length is 15 residues. The V gene's germline CDR1 is SQVTM and CDR2 ANQGSEA. CDR3 loop: CSVRDRDTNWYGYTF. Written as DNA, the CDR3 is TGCAGCGTGCGGGACAGGGATACGAACTGGTATGGCTACACCTTC.

V gene TRBV5-5 combines with J gene TRBJ2-5; D might be TRBD2 (5 bases). This CDR3 has 14 residues. Looked up from germline, CDR1 is SGHKS and CDR2 is YYEKEE (reference sequence). Deletions cut 0 bases from V and 5 bases from J, with 11 bases between. CDR3 in amino acids: CASSLVGRRETQYF. As DNA, the CDR3 is TGTGCCAGCAGCTTGGTGGGTAGGAGGGAGACCCAGTACTTC.

The V gene is TRBV30, the J gene TRBJ2-1; the match to TRBD2 covers 8 bases. The trim removed 2 bases at V and 8 bases at J, leaving 8 bases unmatched. The length of the CDR3 is 14 residues. Germline loops: CDR1 GTSNPN, CDR2 SVGIG (reference sequence). The CDR3 DNA follows: TGTGCCTGGAGTCCCCTTGCGGGGGGCTATGAGCAGTTCTTC. Its protein product is CAWSPLAGGYEQFF.

The chain carries TRBV27 and TRBJ2-1, with a possible D match to TRBD2 (5 bases). This CDR3 is built from 12 residues. Looked up from germline, CDR1 is MNHEY and CDR2 is SMNVEV (reference sequence). V was pared by 10 bases and J by 2 bases, with 9 bases between. CDR3 sequence: CATRTAYNEQFF. The CDR3 DNA reads TGTGCCACCCGGACTGCCTACAATGAGCAGTTCTTC.

The rearrangement uses TRBV28 and TRBJ2-7; TRBD2 matches at 8 bases. V shed 6 bases, J shed 4 bases, and the junction held 8 bases outside the gene matches. This CDR3 is 14 amino acids long. CDR1 and CDR2 from the germline V gene are MDHEN and SYDVKM. In DNA form, the CDR3 reads TGTGCCAGCAGGGGTTTCGCGGGAGGATACGAGCAGTACTTC. Translation: CASRGFAGGYEQYF.

The rearrangement links TRBV27 to TRBJ2-1; D is uncertain. V lost 10 bases and J 0 bases, leaving 13 bases between the germline ends. The CDR3 contains 14 residues. CDR1 is MNHEY and CDR2 is SMNVEV in the germline V gene (reference sequence). CDR3 sequence (DNA): TGTGCCAAACCGCTAGGCAGCTCCTACAATGAGCAGTTCTTC. Its protein is CAKPLGSSYNEQFF.

The chain uses TRBV4-2 and TRBJ2-3; TRBD2 agrees at 14 bases. The V gene end was trimmed by 3 bases and the J gene end by 6 bases; junction bases not matched to a gene: 11. This CDR3 has 18 residues. The germline V gene encodes CDR1 LGHNA and CDR2 YNFKEQ. CDR3 protein: CASSQDLTSGRARDTQYF. The CDR3 nucleotides are TGTGCCAGCAGCCAGGACTTGACTAGCGGGAGGGCCAGGGATACGCAGTATTTT.

The V and J genes are TRBV19 and TRBJ2-7; TRBD1 aligns across 8 bases. The CDR3 spans 13 residues. Unmatched junction bases numbered 12, after V lost 10 bases and J lost 7 bases. Germline V CDR1 and CDR2: LNHDA, SQIVND (reference sequence). CDR3 sequence (DNA): TGTGCCACCCGGACAGGGCCCCGAGAGGAGCAGTACTTC. This gives the protein CATRTGPREEQYF.

The chain combines TRBV27 with TRBJ2-7; the match to TRBD2 covers 10 bases. Germline values: CDR1 MNHEY, CDR2 SMNVEV (reference sequence). CDR3 size: 17 residues. With V trimmed by 2 bases and J by 0 bases, 7 bases remained unmatched. CDR3 nucleotide sequence: TGTGCCAGCAGTTTAGGGCTAGCGGGAGCTGGCTCCTACGAGCAGTACTTC. Amino acids: CASSLGLAGAGSYEQYF.

The chain uses TRBV5-4 and TRBJ1-3, with a possible D match to TRBD1 (5 bases). This CDR3 has 16 amino acids. Looked up from germline, CDR1 is SGHNT and CDR2 is YYREEE (reference sequence). The ends were cut back, 1 base at V and 2 bases at J, with 13 bases in the middle. Here the CDR3 reads CASSLFLAGPGNTIYF. The CDR3 DNA sequence: TGTGCCAGCAGCTTGTTTCTGGCAGGGCCTGGAAACACCATATATTTT.

This clone was detected only once. This rearrangement joins TRBV5-1 to TRBJ1-2; D may be TRBD1 (5 bases). The CDR3 length is 12 residues. The germline V gene encodes CDR1 SGHRS and CDR2 YFSETQ. V was clipped by 7 bases and J by 8 bases, with 15 bases between them. The CDR3 loop is CASAEGPKGYTF. CDR3 nucleotide sequence: TGCGCCAGCGCGGAGGGGCCTAAAGGCTACACCTTC.

The CDR3 reads CASSPPGTGQETQYF. In DNA form, the CDR3 reads TGTGCCAGCAGCCCCCCCGGGACAGGACAAGAGACCCAGTACTTC. The chain combines TRBV11-2 with TRBJ2-5; TRBD1 matches at 8 bases. The trim removed 5 bases at V and 2 bases at J, leaving 7 bases unmatched. Germline V lookup: CDR1 SGHAT, CDR2 FQNNGV. This CDR3 has 15 amino acids.

The chain links TRBV29-1 to TRBJ2-1; 7 bases align to TRBD2. The trim removed 8 bases at V and 5 bases at J, leaving 6 bases unmatched. Germline V CDR1 and CDR2: SQVTM, ANQGSEA. The CDR3 consists of 12 residues. CDR3 in amino acids: CSPTLANNEQFF. In nucleotides, the CDR3 is TGCAGCCCAACACTAGCGAACAATGAGCAGTTCTTC.

The chain recombines TRBV11-3 with TRBJ2-3; D gene ambiguous. This CDR3 region has 15 residues. CDR1 and CDR2 (germline): SGHNT, YENEEA. Between the trimmed V and J ends, which lost 5 bases and 0 bases, there was a span of 12 bases. The CDR3 sequence is CASSQLGSSTDTQYF. CDR3 sequence (DNA): TGTGCCAGCAGCCAGCTAGGCTCTAGCACAGATACGCAGTATTTT.

The chain carries TRBV5-1 and TRBJ2-2; TRBD1 matches at 9 bases. The CDR3 runs to 15 residues. Germline trimming cut 4 bases from V and 4 bases from J; bases unmatched to any gene: 5. Germline values: CDR1 SGHRS, CDR2 YFSETQ. In DNA, the CDR3 is TGCGCCAGCAGCGCGACGACAGGGGGCACCGGGGAGCTGTTTTTT. Translating it yields CASSATTGGTGELFF.

The chain employs TRBV7-3 and TRBJ2-1; 7 bases are a match to TRBD2. V gave up 0 bases and J gave up 6 bases; unmatched junction bases: 5. The germline V gene encodes CDR1 SGHTA and CDR2 FQGTGA. CDR3 length: 15 residues. The CDR3 here is CASSLTAGVGNEQFF. CDR3 nucleotide sequence: TGTGCCAGCAGCTTAACTGCGGGGGTGGGCAATGAGCAGTTCTTC.

V is TRBV5-1 and J is TRBJ2-7; 7 positions match TRBD1. Germline CDR1 is SGHRS and CDR2 is YFSETQ. V gave up 4 bases and J gave up 1 base; unmatched junction bases: 5. This CDR3 spans 14 amino acids. The CDR3 reads CASSPRTGSYEQYF. CDR3 bases: TGCGCCAGCAGCCCGCGGACAGGATCCTACGAGCAGTACTTC.

This clone was recorded once. The genes are TRBV5-6 and TRBJ2-6, with D possibly TRBD1 on 6 matching bases. The V gene's germline CDR1 is SGHDT and CDR2 YYEEEE. The V end was cut by 0 bases, the J end by 2 bases, with 9 bases between. The CDR3 length is 16 residues. This chain's CDR3 is CASSLAGATGANVLTF. CDR3 coding DNA: TGTGCCAGCAGCTTGGCAGGGGCCACTGGGGCCAACGTCCTGACTTTC.

Turning to this clone: A junction end diverges from the germline sequence, so it may reflect a read error. The rearrangement joins TRBV6-1 to TRBJ1-6, with TRBD1 as a possible D gene (6 bases). The V gene's germline CDR1 is MNHNS and CDR2 SASEGT. The CDR3 covers 14 residues. Written as DNA, the CDR3 is TGTGCCGGCAGTGAGTTACAGGGTAATTCACCCCTCCACTTT. This sequence encodes CAGSELQGNSPLHF.